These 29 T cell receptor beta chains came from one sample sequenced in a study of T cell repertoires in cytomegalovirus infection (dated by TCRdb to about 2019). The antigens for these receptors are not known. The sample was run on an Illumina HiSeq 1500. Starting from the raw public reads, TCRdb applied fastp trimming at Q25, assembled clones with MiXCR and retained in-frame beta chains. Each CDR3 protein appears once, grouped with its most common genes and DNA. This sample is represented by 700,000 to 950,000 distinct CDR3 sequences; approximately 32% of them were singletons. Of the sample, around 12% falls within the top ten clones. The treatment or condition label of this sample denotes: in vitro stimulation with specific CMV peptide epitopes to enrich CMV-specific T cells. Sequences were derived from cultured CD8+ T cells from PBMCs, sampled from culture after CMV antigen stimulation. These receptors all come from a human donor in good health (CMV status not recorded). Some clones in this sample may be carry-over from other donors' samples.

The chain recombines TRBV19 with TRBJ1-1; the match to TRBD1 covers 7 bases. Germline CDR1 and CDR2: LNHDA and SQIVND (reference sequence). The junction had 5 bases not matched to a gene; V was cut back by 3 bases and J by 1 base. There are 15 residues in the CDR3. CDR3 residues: CASSIGDSPNTEAFF. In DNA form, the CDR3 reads TGTGCCAGTAGTATCGGGGACAGCCCGAACACTGAAGCTTTCTTT.

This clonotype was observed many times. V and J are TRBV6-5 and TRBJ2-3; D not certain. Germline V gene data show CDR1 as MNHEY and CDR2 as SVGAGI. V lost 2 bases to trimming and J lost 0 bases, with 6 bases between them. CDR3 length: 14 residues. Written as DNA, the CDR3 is TGTGCCAGCAGTTACCCATCTAGCACAGATACGCAGTATTTT. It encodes CASSYPSSTDTQYF.

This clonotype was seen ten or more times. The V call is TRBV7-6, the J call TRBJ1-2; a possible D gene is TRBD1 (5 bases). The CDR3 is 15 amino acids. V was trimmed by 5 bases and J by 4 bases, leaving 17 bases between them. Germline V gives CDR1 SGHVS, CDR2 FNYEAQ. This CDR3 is CASSPEGAVSYGYTF. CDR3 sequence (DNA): TGTGCCAGCAGCCCAGAAGGGGCGGTTAGCTATGGCTACACCTTC.

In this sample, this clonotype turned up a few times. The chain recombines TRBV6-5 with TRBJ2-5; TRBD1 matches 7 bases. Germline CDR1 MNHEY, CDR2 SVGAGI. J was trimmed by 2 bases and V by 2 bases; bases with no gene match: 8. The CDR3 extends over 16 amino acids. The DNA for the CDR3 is TGTGCCAGCAGTTACCCGAGCGGCAGGGGGCAAGAGACCCAGTACTTC. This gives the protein CASSYPSGRGQETQYF.

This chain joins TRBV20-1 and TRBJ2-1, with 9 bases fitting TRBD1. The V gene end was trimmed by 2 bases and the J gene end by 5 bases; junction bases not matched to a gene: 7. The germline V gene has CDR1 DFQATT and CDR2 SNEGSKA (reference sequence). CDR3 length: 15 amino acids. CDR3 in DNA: TGCAGTGCTAGATACCGGGACAGGGTGGACAATGAGCAGTTCTTC. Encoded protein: CSARYRDRVDNEQFF.

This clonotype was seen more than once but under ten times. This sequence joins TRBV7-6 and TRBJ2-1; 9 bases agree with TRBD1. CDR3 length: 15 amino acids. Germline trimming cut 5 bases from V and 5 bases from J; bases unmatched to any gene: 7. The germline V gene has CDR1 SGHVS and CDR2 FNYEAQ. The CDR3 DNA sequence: TGTGCCAGCAGCGGCGGACAGGGGCGCCACAATGAGCAGTTCTTC. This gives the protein CASSGGQGRHNEQFF.

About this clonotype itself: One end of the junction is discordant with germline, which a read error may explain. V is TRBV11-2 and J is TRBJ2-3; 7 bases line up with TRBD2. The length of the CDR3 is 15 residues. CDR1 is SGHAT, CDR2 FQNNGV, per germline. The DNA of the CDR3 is TGCGCCAGCAGCTTAGATCAACCTAGCGGCCTTGAGCGGTATTTT. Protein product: CASSLDQPSGLERYF.

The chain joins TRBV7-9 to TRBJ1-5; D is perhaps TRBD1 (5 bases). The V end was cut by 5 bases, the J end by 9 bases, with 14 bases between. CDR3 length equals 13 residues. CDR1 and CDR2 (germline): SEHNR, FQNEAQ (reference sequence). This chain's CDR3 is CASSPEGIRPQHF. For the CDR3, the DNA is TGTGCCAGCAGCCCCGAGGGGATACGGCCCCAGCATTTT.

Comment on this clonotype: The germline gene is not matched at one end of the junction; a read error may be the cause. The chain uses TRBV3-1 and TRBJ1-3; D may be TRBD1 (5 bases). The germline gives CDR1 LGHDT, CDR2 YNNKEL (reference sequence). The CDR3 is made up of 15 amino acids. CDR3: CASSQDGGTGNSIYF. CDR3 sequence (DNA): TGTGCCAGCAGTCAAGATGGGGGGACTGGAAACTCCATATATTTT.

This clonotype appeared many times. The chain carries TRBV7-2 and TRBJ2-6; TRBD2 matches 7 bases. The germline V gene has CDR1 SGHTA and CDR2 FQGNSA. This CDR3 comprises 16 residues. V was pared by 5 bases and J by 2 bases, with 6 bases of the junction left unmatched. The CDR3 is CASSAKGGPGANVLTF. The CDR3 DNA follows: TGTGCCAGCAGCGCCAAGGGAGGGCCTGGGGCCAACGTCCTGACTTTC.

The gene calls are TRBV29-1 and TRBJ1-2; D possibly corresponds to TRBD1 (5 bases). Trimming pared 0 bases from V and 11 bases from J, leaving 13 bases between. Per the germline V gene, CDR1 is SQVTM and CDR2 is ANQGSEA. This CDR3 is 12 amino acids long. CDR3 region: CSVEDRGRAYTF. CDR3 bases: TGCAGCGTTGAAGATAGGGGCAGGGCGTACACCTTC.

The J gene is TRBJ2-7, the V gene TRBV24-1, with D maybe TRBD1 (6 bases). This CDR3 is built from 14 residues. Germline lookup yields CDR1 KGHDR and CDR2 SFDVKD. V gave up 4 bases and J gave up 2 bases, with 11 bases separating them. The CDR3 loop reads CATSDTGQPYEQYV. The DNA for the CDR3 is TGTGCCACCAGTGACACGGGACAACCCTACGAGCAGTACGTC.

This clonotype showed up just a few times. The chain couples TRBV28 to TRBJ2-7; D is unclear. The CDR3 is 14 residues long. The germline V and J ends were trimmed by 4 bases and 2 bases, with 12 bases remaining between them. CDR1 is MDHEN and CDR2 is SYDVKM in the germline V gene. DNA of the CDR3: TGTGCCAGCAGTTCCCCCCTAGGTGCCTACGAGCAGTACGTC. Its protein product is CASSSPLGAYEQYV.

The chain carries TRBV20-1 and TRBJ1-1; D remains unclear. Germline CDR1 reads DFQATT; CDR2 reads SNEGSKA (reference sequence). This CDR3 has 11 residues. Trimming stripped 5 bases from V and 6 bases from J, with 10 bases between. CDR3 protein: CSAVELPEAFF. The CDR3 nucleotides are TGCAGTGCTGTAGAGCTACCTGAAGCTTTCTTT.

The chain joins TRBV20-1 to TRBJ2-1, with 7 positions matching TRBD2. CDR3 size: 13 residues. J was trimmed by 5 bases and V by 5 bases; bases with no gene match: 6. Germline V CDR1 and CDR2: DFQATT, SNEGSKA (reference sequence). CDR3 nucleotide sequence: TGCAGTGCTGTAAGGCTAGCGGACAATGAGCAGTTCTTC. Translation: CSAVRLADNEQFF.

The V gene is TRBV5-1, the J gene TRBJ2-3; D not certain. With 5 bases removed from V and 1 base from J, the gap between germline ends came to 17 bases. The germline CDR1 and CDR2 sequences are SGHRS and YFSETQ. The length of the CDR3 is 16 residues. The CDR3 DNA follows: TGCGCCAGCAGGTTTCTTCGGTCTGGGGGCACAGATACGCAGTATTTT. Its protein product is CASRFLRSGGTDTQYF.

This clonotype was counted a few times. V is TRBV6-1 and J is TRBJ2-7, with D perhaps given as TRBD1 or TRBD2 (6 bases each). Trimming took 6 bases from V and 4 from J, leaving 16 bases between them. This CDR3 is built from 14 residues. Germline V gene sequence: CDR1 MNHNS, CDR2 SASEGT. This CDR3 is CASSDFSGAYEQYV. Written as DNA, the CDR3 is TGTGCCAGCAGCGATTTTTCGGGGGCTTACGAGCAGTACGTC.

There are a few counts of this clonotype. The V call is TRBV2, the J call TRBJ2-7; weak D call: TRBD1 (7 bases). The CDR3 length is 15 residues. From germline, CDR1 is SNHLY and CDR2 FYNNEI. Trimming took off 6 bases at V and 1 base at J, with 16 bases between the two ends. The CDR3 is CASREGTGESYEQYV. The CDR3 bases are TGTGCCAGCAGGGAGGGCACAGGGGAGTCCTACGAGCAGTACGTC.

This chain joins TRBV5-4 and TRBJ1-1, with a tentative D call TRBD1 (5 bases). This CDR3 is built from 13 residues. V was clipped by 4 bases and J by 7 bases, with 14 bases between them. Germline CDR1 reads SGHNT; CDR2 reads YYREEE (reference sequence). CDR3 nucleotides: TGTGCCAGCAGCCCCGGAGGGGCAATTGAAGCTTTCTTT. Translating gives CASSPGGAIEAFF.

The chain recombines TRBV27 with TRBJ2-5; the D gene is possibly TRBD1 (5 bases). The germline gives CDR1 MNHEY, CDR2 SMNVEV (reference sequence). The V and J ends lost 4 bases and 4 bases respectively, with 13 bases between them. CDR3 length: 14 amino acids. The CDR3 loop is CASSSMGRGETQYF. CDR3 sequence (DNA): TGTGCCAGCAGTTCTATGGGGCGCGGAGAGACCCAGTACTTC.

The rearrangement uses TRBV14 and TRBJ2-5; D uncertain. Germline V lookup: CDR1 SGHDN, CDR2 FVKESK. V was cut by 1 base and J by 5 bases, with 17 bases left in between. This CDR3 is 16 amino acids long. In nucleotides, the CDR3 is TGTGCCAGCAGCCAAGGTTTTTTACGGGCTGGGGAGACCCAGTACTTC. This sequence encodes CASSQGFLRAGETQYF.

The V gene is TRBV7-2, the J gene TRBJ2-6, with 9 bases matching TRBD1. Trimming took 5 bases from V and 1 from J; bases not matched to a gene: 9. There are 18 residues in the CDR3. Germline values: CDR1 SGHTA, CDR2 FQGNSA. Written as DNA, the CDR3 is TGTGCCAGCAGCGGCCCGGGACAGGGTATTTCTGGGGCCAACGTCCTGACTTTC. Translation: CASSGPGQGISGANVLTF.

CDR3 sequence: CAISHKDRATGGNNEQFF. CDR3 sequence (DNA): TGTGCCATCAGCCATAAGGATAGAGCGACAGGGGGGAACAATGAGCAGTTCTTC. The chain has TRBV10-3 and TRBJ2-1, with 9 bases fitting TRBD1. V lost 6 bases, J lost 5 bases, and 17 bases stayed unmatched. Germline values: CDR1 ENHRY, CDR2 SYGVKD. The CDR3 spans 18 residues.

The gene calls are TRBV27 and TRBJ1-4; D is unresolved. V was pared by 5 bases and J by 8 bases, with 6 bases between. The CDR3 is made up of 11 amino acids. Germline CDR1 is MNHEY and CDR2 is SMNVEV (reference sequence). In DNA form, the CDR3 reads TGTGCCAGCAGTCTCCCCGAAAAACTGTTTTTT. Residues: CASSLPEKLFF.

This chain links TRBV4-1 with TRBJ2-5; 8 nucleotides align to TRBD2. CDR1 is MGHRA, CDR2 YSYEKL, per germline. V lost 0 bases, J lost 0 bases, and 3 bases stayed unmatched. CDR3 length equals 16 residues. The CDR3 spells CASSQEAGAYQETQYF. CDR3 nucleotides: TGCGCCAGCAGCCAAGAAGCGGGGGCCTACCAAGAGACCCAGTACTTC.

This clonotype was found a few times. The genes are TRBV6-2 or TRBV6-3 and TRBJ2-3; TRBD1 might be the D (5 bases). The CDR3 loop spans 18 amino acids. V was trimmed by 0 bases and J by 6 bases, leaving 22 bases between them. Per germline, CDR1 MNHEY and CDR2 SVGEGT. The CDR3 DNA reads TGTGCCAGCAGTTACTCGACGCCCCCGGCCCCGACAGAGGATACGCAGTATTTT. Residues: CASSYSTPPAPTEDTQYF.

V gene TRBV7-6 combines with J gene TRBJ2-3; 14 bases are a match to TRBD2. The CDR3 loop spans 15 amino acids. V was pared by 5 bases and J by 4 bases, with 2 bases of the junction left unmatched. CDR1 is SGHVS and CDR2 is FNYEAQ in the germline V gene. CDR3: CASSRLAGGSDTQYF. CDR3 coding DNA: TGTGCCAGCAGCCGACTAGCGGGGGGGTCAGATACGCAGTATTTT.

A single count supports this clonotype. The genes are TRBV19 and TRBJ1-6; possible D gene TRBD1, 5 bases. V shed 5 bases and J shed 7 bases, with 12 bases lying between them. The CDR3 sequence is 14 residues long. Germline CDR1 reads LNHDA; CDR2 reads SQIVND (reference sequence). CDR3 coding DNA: TGTGCCAGTAGTTACGGACAAGTGAATTCACCCCTCCACTTT. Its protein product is CASSYGQVNSPLHF.

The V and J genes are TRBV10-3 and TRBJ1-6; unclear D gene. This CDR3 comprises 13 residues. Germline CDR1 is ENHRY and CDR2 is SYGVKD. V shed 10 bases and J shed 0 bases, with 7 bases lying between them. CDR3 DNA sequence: TGTGCCACCCTGCCCTCCTATAATTCACCCCTCCACTTT. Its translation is CATLPSYNSPLHF.